Detailed here is one T cell receptor beta chain. The record originates from a study of T cell changes during pregnancy in multiple sclerosis. Method: immunoSEQ multiplex PCR; TCRdb's copy keeps in-frame clones and lacks some. The table records 75,000 to 95,000 clones, approximately 90% of them present only once. The CDR3 is made up of 15 amino acids. V lost 6 bases, J lost 4 bases, and 8 bases stayed unmatched. CDR1 and CDR2 from the germline V gene are MDHEN and SYDVKM. V usage is TRBV28 and J usage is TRBJ2-7; 11 positions match TRBD1. The sequence derives from a female donor in good health, enrolled as a control in a pregnancy study. The input for sequencing was peripheral blood, taken in the first trimester of pregnancy. CDR3: CASRVQGQGVYEQYF. CDR3 bases: TGTGCCAGCAGGGTCCAGGGACAGGGGGTGTACGAGCAGTACTTC. The whole variable domain, remainder taken from reference TRBV28 and TRBJ2-7, is DVKVTQSSRYLVKRTGEKVFLECVQDMDHENMFWYRQDPGLGLRLIYFSYDVKMKEKGDIPEGYSVSREKKERFSLILESASTNQTSMYLCASRVQGQGVYEQYFGPGTRLTVT.